One and the same sample provided the 16 T cell receptor beta chains below, sequenced in a study of T cell responses to AZD1222 COVID-19 vaccine (dated by TCRdb to the early 2020s). According to the study, the label for this sample's time point signals: baseline before first vaccination. Library preparation used the immunoSEQ multiplex PCR assay. In its TCRdb copy, this immuneACCESS table keeps in-frame sequences only and misses some clones. Where compared with another copy, unresolved V genes explain less than half of these, and the others have no known cause. Present in this sample are some 140,000 clones, roughly 90% of which were seen just once. Around 2.7% of the sample belongs to the ten largest clones. The sequences come from peripheral blood, collected on day 0 of AZD1222 vaccination. All receptors come from an adult in good health.

This chain joins TRBV12-5 and TRBJ2-5; D might be TRBD2 (6 bases). Trimming took off 7 bases at V and 5 bases at J, with 11 bases between the two ends. The CDR3 consists of 12 residues. Germline CDR1 and CDR2: LGHNT and FRNRAP. CDR3 DNA sequence: TGTGCTAGTGCCCTACGGGAGGAGACCCAGTACTTC. It translates to CASALREETQYF.

V and J are TRBV11-3 and TRBJ1-5, with no clear D. V lost 4 bases to trimming and J lost 2 bases, with 6 bases between them. The germline CDR1 and CDR2 sequences are SGHNT and YENEEA. The CDR3 is 13 residues long. CDR3 sequence reads: CASSSDGNQPQHF. CDR3 sequence (DNA): TGTGCCAGCAGCTCGGATGGCAATCAGCCCCAGCATTTT.

The CDR3 bases are TGTGCCAGCAGTGAAAGGCAAACACTCCTAAAACTGTTTTTT. It yields the protein CASSERQTLLKLFF. The chain links TRBV6-1 to TRBJ1-4; D unresolved. Trimming removed 2 bases at V and 10 bases at J, with 14 bases between. Germline V gene data show CDR1 as MNHNS and CDR2 as SASEGT. This CDR3 region has 14 residues.

This chain uses TRBV6-5 with TRBJ1-3; D may be TRBD1 (5 bases). This CDR3 has 15 residues. V lost 5 bases and J lost 0, with 11 bases in between. Germline V gene sequence: CDR1 MNHEY, CDR2 SVGAGI. CDR3 region: CASSPGTYSGNTIYF. For the CDR3, the DNA is TGTGCCAGCAGTCCTGGGACGTACTCTGGAAACACCATATATTTT.

V is TRBV18 and J is TRBJ1-1, with 7 bases that match TRBD1. Germline V lookup: CDR1 KGHSH, CDR2 LQKENI. J was trimmed by 5 bases and V by 3 bases; bases with no gene match: 3. The CDR3 totals 13 residues. In DNA, the CDR3 is TGTGCCAGCTCACCGGGACAGACGACTGAAGCTTTCTTT. Translated, it gives CASSPGQTTEAFF.

The chain links TRBV20-1 to TRBJ2-4; D remains ambiguous. The ends were cut back, 7 bases at V and 0 bases at J, with 10 bases in the middle. Germline V CDR1 and CDR2: DFQATT, SNEGSKA (reference sequence). The CDR3 is made up of 13 amino acids. The CDR3 spells CSDSRVAKNIQYF. CDR3 coding DNA: TGCAGTGATAGTAGAGTAGCCAAAAACATTCAGTACTTC.

The rearrangement joins TRBV6-4 to TRBJ1-5; D ambiguous. Trimming shortened V by 4 bases and J by 1 base, and 8 bases separated the two germline ends. Germline CDR1 reads MRHNA; CDR2 reads SNTAGT. CDR3 size: 14 residues. CDR3 bases: TGTGCCAGCAGTGTAGGCAGAAGCAATCAGCCCCAGCATTTT. Its protein is CASSVGRSNQPQHF.

The V gene is TRBV7-7, the J gene TRBJ2-5, with 8 bases aligning to TRBD1. CDR3 size: 14 residues. V gave up 1 base and J gave up 5 bases; unmatched junction bases: 3. CDR1 SSHAT and CDR2 FNYEAQ come from the germline V gene (reference sequence). In DNA form, the CDR3 reads TGTGCCAGCAGCTTAGACACAGGGGGTGAGACCCAGTACTTC. As protein: CASSLDTGGETQYF.

J is TRBJ2-2 and V is TRBV7-9; D gene uncertain. V shed 3 bases and J shed 4 bases, with 6 bases lying between them. This CDR3 is built from 13 residues. The germline gives CDR1 SEHNR, CDR2 FQNEAQ (reference sequence). The CDR3 spells CASSFWGTGELFF. CDR3 DNA: TGTGCCAGCAGCTTCTGGGGCACCGGGGAGCTGTTTTTT.

The CDR3 nucleotides are TGTGCCATCGGGACGGGGGCCGACGGTCAGCCCCAGCATTTT. It encodes CAIGTGADGQPQHF. The chain recombines TRBV10-3 with TRBJ1-5, with TRBD1 as a possible D gene (6 bases). CDR1 and CDR2 (germline): ENHRY, SYGVKD. This CDR3 spans 14 amino acids. Trimming took off 8 bases at V and 6 bases at J, with 17 bases between the two ends.

This chain joins TRBV30 and TRBJ1-3, with D uncertain. CDR1 and CDR2 (germline): GTSNPN, SVGIG (reference sequence). The CDR3 covers 15 residues. V was shortened by 0 bases and J by 0 bases, with 9 bases between the two germline ends. This CDR3 is CAWSVRLVSGNTIYF. Written as DNA, the CDR3 is TGTGCCTGGAGTGTAAGGCTCGTCTCTGGAAACACCATATATTTT.

The genes are TRBV11-2 and TRBJ1-1, with 8 bases fitting TRBD1. CDR3 length: 15 amino acids. With V trimmed by 3 bases and J by 4 bases, 7 bases remained unmatched. Germline V gene lookup returns CDR1 SGHAT and CDR2 FQNNGV. CDR3 residues: CASSLYFTGGTEAFF. The CDR3 nucleotides are TGTGCCAGCAGCTTGTACTTCACAGGGGGCACTGAAGCTTTCTTT.

The chain carries TRBV6-6 and TRBJ2-4; a possible D gene is TRBD1 (6 bases). There are 12 residues in the CDR3. The germline V gene has CDR1 MNHNY and CDR2 SVGAGI (reference sequence). Deletions cut 6 bases from V and 6 bases from J, with 9 bases between. The chain's CDR3 is CASRQGGNIQYF. The CDR3 nucleotides read TGTGCCAGCAGACAGGGCGGAAACATTCAGTACTTC.

The V gene is TRBV7-2, the J gene TRBJ1-2, with a tentative D call TRBD1 (5 bases). Germline V gene data show CDR1 as SGHTA and CDR2 as FQGNSA. The V gene lost 6 bases and the J gene lost 6 bases, with 11 bases spanning the gap. CDR3 length equals 12 residues. The CDR3 coding sequence is TGTGCCAGCAGTTGGGGGGTAAATGGCTACACCTTC. Encoded protein: CASSWGVNGYTF.

CDR3 coding DNA: TGTGCCAGCAGTGCCACAGGCGGCGCCTACAATGAGCAGTTCTTC. Translated, it gives CASSATGGAYNEQFF. The chain carries TRBV2 and TRBJ2-1; the D gene is possibly TRBD1 (5 bases). V shed 4 bases and J shed 2 bases, with 12 bases lying between them. From germline, CDR1 is SNHLY and CDR2 FYNNEI. There are 15 residues in the CDR3.

The CDR3 region is CASSLVNSYEQYF. The DNA of the CDR3 is TGTGCCAGCAGCCTCGTTAACTCCTACGAGCAGTACTTC. The gene calls are TRBV28 and TRBJ2-7; D is uncertain. This CDR3 has 13 amino acids. V was cut by 6 bases and J by 0 bases, with 9 bases left in between. Germline CDR1 MDHEN, CDR2 SYDVKM.